This TCR beta chain was captured in a study of Graves' ophthalmopathy and Graves' hyperthyroidism. V lost 2 bases and J 3 bases, leaving 7 bases between the germline ends. CDR3 length equals 12 residues. The germline V gene has CDR1 SQVTM and CDR2 ANQGSEA. Amplified material comprised TCR beta CDR3 regions derived from RNA transcripts. Second-round multiplex PCR came after first-round RT-PCR with HTBI primers. TCRdb itself ran the multiplex PCR reads through MiXCR, one entry per CDR3 protein. The table records some 160,000 distinct CDR3 sequences, around two fifths of them present only once. The chain links TRBV29-1 to TRBJ1-2; no definite D call. Sequencing input: peripheral blood. This clonotype was sampled from a man aged 25 to 40 with Graves' ophthalmopathy. This CDR3 reads CSVEFTDYGYTF. The CDR3, as DNA: TGCAGCGTTGAATTTACTGACTATGGCTACACCTTC.